This T cell receptor beta chain comes out of a study of shared clonotypes between healthy human individuals. Study-wide points: Memory subsets generally showed smaller estimated richness than naive subsets did. How much donors shared clonotypes was expected to be affected by sequencing depth.

TCRdb's table, derived via immunoSEQ multiplex PCR, lists solely in-frame clones and lacks some. The sample gives about 980,000 clones, approximately 80% of which show up once; nearly 1.5% is in the top ten. Germline CDR1 and CDR2: SGDLS and YYNGEE. The CDR3 spans 16 residues. V shed 2 bases, J shed 0 bases, and the junction held 2 bases outside the gene matches. The table lists this clone with a count of one. Its antigen is currently unknown. This TCR came from a man between 18 and 29 years old in good health. Sequenced material: memory CD4+ T cells sorted from blood. Subset reported: CD45RA-negative fraction. The chain uses TRBV9 and TRBJ2-5; 12 bases match TRBD1. The CDR3 DNA is TGTGCCAGCAGCGTGGGACAGGGGGCGTACCAAGAGACCCAGTACTTC. Its protein is CASSVGQGAYQETQYF.